These 25 T cell receptor beta chains originate from one sample sequenced in a study of T cells after posttransplantation cyclophosphamide. Some clones are missing from TCRdb's copy, which holds only in-frame ones; the method was immunoSEQ multiplex PCR. The sample shows about 41,000 clones, none of them appearing just once. Sequenced material: PBMCs. Source of these receptors: a man younger than 45 in good health and a related stem cell transplant donor.

This clone was recorded many times. The chain has TRBV12-3 or TRBV12-4 and TRBJ1-3, with TRBD1 identical over 7 bases. This CDR3 region has 17 residues. J was trimmed by 0 bases and V by 5 bases; bases with no gene match: 10. For the CDR3, the DNA is TGTGCCAGCAGTCCACATACAGGGGCCCCCTCTGGAAACACCATATATTTT. Translated: CASSPHTGAPSGNTIYF.

This clone occurred a few times. The chain has TRBV9 and TRBJ2-1, with 15 bases fitting TRBD2. Unmatched junction bases numbered 6, after V lost 4 bases and J lost 7 bases. The CDR3 is 16 amino acids. Germline values: CDR1 SGDLS, CDR2 YYNGEE. CDR3 residues: CASSLWTSGGGNEQFF. DNA of the CDR3: TGTGCCAGCAGCCTTTGGACTAGCGGGGGGGGGAATGAGCAGTTCTTC.

This clone was seen many times. The chain recombines TRBV9 with TRBJ2-3; 9 bases fit TRBD1. The germline V gene has CDR1 SGDLS and CDR2 YYNGEE. J lost 0 bases, V lost 0 bases, and 11 bases had no gene match. CDR3 length equals 19 residues. The CDR3 DNA follows: TGTGCCAGCAGCGTAGATATGTGGGGGACAGGGACAAGCACAGATACGCAGTATTTT. As protein: CASSVDMWGTGTSTDTQYF.

The sample holds many counts of this clone. The V call is TRBV4-1, the J call TRBJ2-1, with 13 bases fitting TRBD2. Germline V gene data show CDR1 as MGHRA and CDR2 as YSYEKL. Trimming cost V 1 base and J 7 bases; bases outside gene matches: 7. The CDR3 is 17 amino acids. DNA for the CDR3: TGCGCCAGCAGCCAAGTTGGACTAGCGGGGGAAGGGAATGAGCAGTTCTTC. Translating gives CASSQVGLAGEGNEQFF.

V is TRBV29-1 and J is TRBJ2-5; 8 bases line up with TRBD1. The V and J ends lost 7 bases and 2 bases, in that order; junction bases with no gene match: 9. The length of the CDR3 is 14 residues. The germline gives CDR1 SQVTM, CDR2 ANQGSEA. CDR3 DNA: TGCAGCGGTTGGACAGGGTTGGGACAAGAGACCCAGTACTTC. Amino acids: CSGWTGLGQETQYF.

This clone was recorded many times. The chain combines TRBV5-6 with TRBJ2-4; D possibly corresponds to TRBD2 (6 bases). V was shortened by 0 bases and J by 0 bases, with 16 bases between the two germline ends. The CDR3 contains 18 residues. CDR1 is SGHDT, CDR2 YYEEEE, per germline. CDR3 in DNA: TGTGCCAGCAGCTTGGGGAGGGTGACACGGCTAGCCAAAAACATTCAGTACTTC. Its translation: CASSLGRVTRLAKNIQYF.

This clone was counted at least ten times. The CDR3 DNA reads TGTGCCAGTAGATATAGCCGGGACTACAGACGGAGCTCCTATAATTCACCCCTCCACTTT. It is translated as CASRYSRDYRRSSYNSPLHF. V usage is TRBV19 and J usage is TRBJ1-6; TRBD1 might be the D (5 bases). V lost 6 bases, J lost 0 bases, and 24 bases lay in between. Germline V CDR1 and CDR2: LNHDA, SQIVND (reference sequence). The CDR3 totals 20 residues.

This clone was picked up many times. The chain recombines TRBV11-2 with TRBJ1-2; 8 nucleotides line up with TRBD1. From germline, CDR1 is SGHAT and CDR2 FQNNGV. The CDR3 totals 15 residues. V dropped 5 bases and J dropped 4; count of bases not matched to a gene: 9. CDR3 protein: CASSALVGQVYGYTF. The CDR3, as DNA: TGTGCCAGCAGCGCCCTAGTGGGACAGGTCTATGGCTACACCTTC.

This clone has a count of ten or more. The chain combines TRBV29-1 with TRBJ1-3; the D is unclear. The CDR3 contains 13 residues. Trimming stripped 7 bases from V and 0 bases from J, with 10 bases between. Germline loops: CDR1 SQVTM, CDR2 ANQGSEA. CDR3 coding DNA: TGCAGCGCAGCAGCGAGCTCTGGAAACACCATATATTTT. It yields the protein CSAAASSGNTIYF.

The rearrangement links TRBV6-2 or TRBV6-3 to TRBJ2-1; 11 bases match TRBD2. This CDR3 region has 14 residues. In germline, CDR1 is MNHEY, CDR2 SVGEGT. V gave up 3 bases and J gave up 10 bases; unmatched junction bases: 5. The CDR3 DNA reads as TGTGCCAGCAGTTATTTCCTAGCGGGGGGCGAGCAGTTCTTC. Translated, it gives CASSYFLAGGEQFF.

This clone was recorded at least ten times. This chain joins TRBV12-3 or TRBV12-4 and TRBJ1-2; 7 nucleotides agree with TRBD1. V was pared by 6 bases and J by 2 bases, with 9 bases of the junction left unmatched. This CDR3 contains 15 residues. The CDR3 sequence: CASSPRGQPNYGYTF. CDR3 nucleotides: TGTGCCAGCAGCCCACGGGGACAGCCCAACTATGGCTACACCTTC.

This clone was seen at least ten times. The chain recombines TRBV7-2 with TRBJ2-5; the match to TRBD2 covers 9 bases. The V gene end was trimmed by 4 bases and the J gene end by 4 bases; junction bases not matched to a gene: 4. The CDR3 is 14 residues long. CDR1 is SGHTA, CDR2 FQGNSA, per germline. CDR3 sequence (DNA): TGTGCCAGCAGCTCCGGCGGGGGGGGAGAGACCCAGTACTTC. Translating it yields CASSSGGGGETQYF.

This clone was seen ten or more times. The V gene is TRBV7-9, the J gene TRBJ1-2; 12 nucleotides align to TRBD1. The V gene end was trimmed by 5 bases and the J gene end by 4 bases; junction bases not matched to a gene: 5. The CDR3 length is 15 residues. CDR1 is SEHNR and CDR2 is FQNEAQ in the germline V gene (reference sequence). As DNA, the CDR3 is TGTGCCAGCAGCCACGGGACAGGGGGCAGCTATGGCTACACCTTC. Protein product: CASSHGTGGSYGYTF.

The chain joins TRBV27 to TRBJ2-5; D possibly corresponds to TRBD1 (6 bases). The CDR3 extends over 16 amino acids. Trimming shortened V by 2 bases and J by 4 bases, and 17 bases separated the two germline ends. Germline V lookup: CDR1 MNHEY, CDR2 SMNVEV (reference sequence). The CDR3 here is CASSLGGSRKVETQYF. The CDR3 nucleotides are TGTGCCAGCAGTTTAGGGGGCAGCCGGAAGGTAGAGACCCAGTACTTC.

This clone showed up many times. The V gene is TRBV9, the J gene TRBJ1-4, with 9 positions matching TRBD1. CDR1 is SGDLS and CDR2 is YYNGEE in the germline V gene. With 4 bases clipped from V and 7 bases from J, the junction kept 5 bases outside the gene matches. This CDR3 spans 14 amino acids. The CDR3 DNA reads TGTGCCAGCAGCACCGGGACAGGGAGTGAAAAACTGTTTTTT. Its protein is CASSTGTGSEKLFF.

This sequence joins TRBV29-1 and TRBJ1-2, with 7 positions matching TRBD1. V lost 0 bases, J lost 7 bases, and 5 bases stayed unmatched. CDR1 is SQVTM and CDR2 is ANQGSEA in the germline V gene. CDR3 size: 13 residues. CDR3 protein: CSVEEYRGTGYTF. The DNA for the CDR3 is TGCAGCGTTGAAGAGTACAGGGGAACTGGCTACACCTTC.

This clone was detected many times. The CDR3 nucleotides are TGTGCCAGCAGCCCTGAAGGGGCGGCCTATGGCTACACCTTC. Its translation: CASSPEGAAYGYTF. V is TRBV7-9 and J is TRBJ1-2; perhaps TRBD1 as D (5 bases). The germline V gene has CDR1 SEHNR and CDR2 FQNEAQ (reference sequence). The CDR3 runs to 14 residues. The V end lost 5 bases, the J end lost 4 bases, and 14 bases lay between the germline ends.

This clone was recorded many times. The rearrangement joins TRBV7-9 to TRBJ2-7; 7 nucleotides agree with TRBD1. V was pared by 0 bases and J by 7 bases, with 6 bases of the junction left unmatched. The germline CDR1 and CDR2 sequences are SEHNR and FQNEAQ (reference sequence). This CDR3 spans 14 amino acids. The CDR3 sequence: CASSLAQGNREQYF. In DNA, the CDR3 is TGTGCCAGCAGCTTAGCACAGGGGAACCGGGAGCAGTACTTC.

This clone was found many times. The chain joins TRBV6-6 to TRBJ2-7, with 14 bases lining up with TRBD2. Losses at the gene ends were 6 bases for V and 3 bases for J; bases not matched to a gene: 7. Germline V gene data show CDR1 as MNHNY and CDR2 as SVGAGI (reference sequence). The CDR3 has 16 amino acids. The CDR3 bases are TGTGCCAGCAGCCGAGGACTAGCGGGGGGTTACTACGAGCAGTACTTC. This encodes CASSRGLAGGYYEQYF.

This clone was detected a few times. The V call is TRBV24-1, the J call TRBJ2-3; TRBD2 agrees at 10 bases. V lost 2 bases, J lost 1 base, and 2 bases stayed unmatched. The CDR3 has 16 amino acids. Per germline, CDR1 KGHDR and CDR2 SFDVKD. This CDR3 is CATSDSLAGGTDTQYF. The CDR3 bases are TGTGCCACCAGTGATTCTCTAGCGGGGGGCACAGATACGCAGTATTTT.

In this sample, this clone turned up a few times. The chain combines TRBV11-3 with TRBJ1-3; D unclear. Germline CDR1 and CDR2: SGHNT and YENEEA. This CDR3 contains 16 residues. The CDR3 DNA is TGTGCAAGTCGCTTTTTTACGACTCCCGCCGGGAACACCATATATTTT. Translating it yields CASRFFTTPAGNTIYF.

In this sample, this clone turned up many times. V gene TRBV6-1 combines with J gene TRBJ2-1; perhaps TRBD1 as D (6 bases). Between the trimmed V and J ends, which lost 0 bases and 5 bases, there was a span of 14 bases. Germline values: CDR1 MNHNS, CDR2 SASEGT. This CDR3 is 16 amino acids long. The CDR3 loop reads CASSEAEGRGDNEQFF. As DNA, the CDR3 is TGTGCCAGCAGTGAAGCAGAGGGCAGGGGAGACAATGAGCAGTTCTTC.

This clone was seen repeatedly, ten times or more. This chain uses TRBV7-9 with TRBJ2-1; maybe TRBD2 (6 bases). Germline V CDR1 and CDR2: SEHNR, FQNEAQ (reference sequence). The CDR3 is 15 residues long. V was shortened by 0 bases and J by 4 bases, with 10 bases between the two germline ends. In DNA, the CDR3 is TGTGCCAGCAGCTTAGCCGTGGGACTTTACAATGAGCAGTTCTTC. It yields the protein CASSLAVGLYNEQFF.

A few counts support this clone. The genes are TRBV29-1 and TRBJ1-6, with 7 bases fitting TRBD1. The CDR3 length is 12 residues. Germline CDR1 and CDR2: SQVTM and ANQGSEA. The junction had 6 bases not matched to a gene; V was cut back by 0 bases and J by 16 bases. Here the CDR3 DNA reads TGCAGCGTTGAAGACTCGGGACAGACACTCCACTTT. Its protein product is CSVEDSGQTLHF.

In its sample, this clone was seen many times. The chain links TRBV27 to TRBJ1-5, with 8 bases fitting TRBD1. With 3 bases clipped from V and 4 bases from J, the junction kept 8 bases outside the gene matches. Germline CDR1 is MNHEY and CDR2 is SMNVEV (reference sequence). The CDR3 is 16 residues long. The chain's CDR3 is CASSFQGAGLNQPQHF. The CDR3 region has the DNA TGTGCCAGCAGTTTTCAGGGGGCAGGACTAAATCAGCCCCAGCATTTT.